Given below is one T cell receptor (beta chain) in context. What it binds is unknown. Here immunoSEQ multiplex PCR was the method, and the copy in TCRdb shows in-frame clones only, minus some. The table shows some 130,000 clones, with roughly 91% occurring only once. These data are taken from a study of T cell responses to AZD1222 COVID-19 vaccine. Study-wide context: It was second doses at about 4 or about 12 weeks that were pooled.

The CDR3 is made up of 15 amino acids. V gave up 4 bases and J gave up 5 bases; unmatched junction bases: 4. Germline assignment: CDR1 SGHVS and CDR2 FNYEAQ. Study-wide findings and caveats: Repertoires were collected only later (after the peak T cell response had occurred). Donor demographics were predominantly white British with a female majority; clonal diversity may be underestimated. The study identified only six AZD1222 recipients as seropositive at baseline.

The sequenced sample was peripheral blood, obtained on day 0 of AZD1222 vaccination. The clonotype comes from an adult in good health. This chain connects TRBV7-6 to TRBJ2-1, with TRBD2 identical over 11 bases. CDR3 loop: CASSSGTSGDNEQFF. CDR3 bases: TGTGCCAGCAGCTCCGGGACTAGCGGAGACAATGAGCAGTTCTTC.